These T cell receptor beta chains were read from a single sample in a study of blood T cell repertoires in COVID-19. Profiling relied on immunoSEQ multiplex PCR, and the TCRdb table lists in-frame clones only, not all of them. The sample has over 200,000 clones; approximately 90% are singletons. Sequencing was performed on PBMCs or T cells enriched from blood (not recorded which). Every receptor here comes from a man between 25 and 39 years old who had recovered from COVID-19. CDR3s include the opening cysteine and the closing phenylalanine or tryptophan. D genes are given only for firm matches. Clone size is given for some rows only: seen once, a few or many times, or a class if the clone is expanded.

v_gene	d_gene	abundance	j_gene	CDR3aa	CDR3nt
TRBV4-1	-	-	TRBJ2-3	CASSPMAVITDTQYF	TGCGCCAGCAGCCCCATGGCGGTGATTACAGATACGCAGTATTTT
TRBV6-5	-	-	TRBJ2-7	CASSYWSGGTEQYF	TGTGCCAGCAGTTACTGGTCAGGGGGGACCGAGCAGTACTTC
TRBV5-1	-	once	TRBJ2-2	CASRTVSVNTGELFF	TGCGCCAGCAGAACAGTGTCGGTGAACACCGGGGAGCTGTTTTTT
TRBV4-1	-	-	TRBJ1-4	CASSQDLAGRNEKLFF	TGCGCCAGCAGCCAAGATCTAGCAGGGAGGAACGAAAAACTGTTTTTT
TRBV6-2/TRBV6-3	-	-	TRBJ1-5	CASSLGRAVNQPQHF	TGTGCCAGCAGTTTAGGCAGGGCGGTGAATCAGCCCCAGCATTTT
TRBV28	-	-	TRBJ1-5	CASSDHGGKNQPQHF	TGTGCCAGCAGTGACCATGGGGGGAAGAATCAGCCCCAGCATTTT
TRBV5-4	TRBD2	-	TRBJ2-7	CASSLGTSGIITYEQYF	TGTGCCAGCAGCTTGGGGACTAGCGGGATAATCACCTACGAGCAGTACTTC
TRBV6-1	-	-	TRBJ1-2	CASSEFPEDSNYGYTF	TGTGCCAGCAGTGAATTCCCTGAGGACAGTAACTATGGCTACACCTTC
TRBV18	-	-	TRBJ1-2	CASSPVPQGLTYGYTF	TGTGCCAGCTCACCTGTCCCACAGGGCCTGACCTATGGCTACACCTTC
TRBV27	TRBD1	-	TRBJ2-7	CASSSRDRIEQYF	TGTGCCAGCAGTTCCCGGGACAGGATTGAGCAGTACTTC
TRBV28	-	once	TRBJ2-7	CASSLSLTGSSYEQYF	TGTGCCAGCAGTTTATCCCTCACAGGGAGCTCCTACGAGCAGTACTTC
TRBV5-6	-	-	TRBJ1-1	CASSLLGRDNTEAFF	TGTGCCAGCAGCTTGTTGGGGAGAGATAACACTGAAGCTTTCTTT
TRBV7-9	-	-	TRBJ1-4	CASSLWDSRDEKLFF	TGTGCCAGCAGCTTATGGGATTCGCGGGATGAAAAACTGTTTTTT
TRBV19	-	-	TRBJ1-6	CASSIGGGRGSPLHF	TGTGCCAGTAGTATAGGCGGGGGGCGCGGGTCACCCCTCCACTTT
TRBV7-9	-	-	TRBJ2-2	CASSTTGTKNTGELFF	TGTGCCAGCAGTACAACCGGGACAAAGAACACCGGGGAGCTGTTTTTT
TRBV4-1	-	-	TRBJ1-5	CASSQVGAGGQPQHF	TGCGCCAGCAGCCAAGTCGGGGCGGGAGGTCAGCCCCAGCATTTT
TRBV27	TRBD2	-	TRBJ2-1	CASSRGLAGGGAEQFF	TGTGCCAGCAGTCGGGGACTAGCGGGCGGTGGGGCTGAGCAGTTCTTC
TRBV10-3	TRBD1	-	TRBJ1-2	CAISESRGTGGKGYTF	TGTGCCATCAGTGAGTCAAGGGGGACAGGCGGTAAGGGCTACACCTTC
TRBV12-3/TRBV12-4	-	-	TRBJ2-7	CASTRDTYEQYF	TGTGCCAGCACCAGGGACACTTACGAGCAGTACTTC
TRBV5-1	TRBD2	-	TRBJ2-7	CASSLLAGAYEQYF	TGCGCCAGCAGCTTACTAGCGGGGGCCTACGAGCAGTACTTC
TRBV7-8	TRBD2	-	TRBJ2-5	CASNATGTSGGETQYF	TGTGCCAGCAACGCCACCGGGACTAGCGGGGGTGAGACCCAGTACTTC
TRBV11-2	-	few	TRBJ1-4	CASSLDPQEPEKLFF	TGTGCCAGCAGCTTAGATCCCCAGGAACCTGAAAAACTGTTTTTT
TRBV15	-	-	TRBJ1-4	CATSRDGGDGEKLFF	TGTGCCACCAGCAGAGATGGAGGGGACGGTGAAAAACTGTTTTTT
TRBV4-1	-	once	TRBJ2-1	CASSPGPLQKDEQFF	TGCGCCAGCAGCCCAGGGCCCCTCCAAAAGGATGAGCAGTTCTTC
TRBV19	-	-	TRBJ1-1	CASIPGSLNTEAFF	TGTGCCAGTATCCCGGGTAGCCTGAACACTGAAGCTTTCTTT
TRBV30	-	-	TRBJ1-2	CAWSVSGGAGYTF	TGTGCCTGGAGTGTTTCAGGAGGCGCGGGCTACACCTTC
TRBV19	-	-	TRBJ1-2	CASSMLGLNYGYTF	TGTGCCAGTAGTATGTTGGGACTTAACTATGGCTACACCTTC
TRBV30	-	-	TRBJ2-1	CAWSGGILNEQFF	TGTGCCTGGAGTGGCGGGATCCTCAATGAGCAGTTCTTC
TRBV28	TRBD2	-	TRBJ2-6	CASRRGLALGANVLTF	TGTGCCAGCAGAAGAGGACTAGCGTTGGGGGCCAACGTCCTGACTTTC
TRBV5-4	-	-	TRBJ2-1	CASSLGGQMGNEQFF	TGTGCCAGCAGCTTGGGAGGGCAAATGGGCAATGAGCAGTTCTTC
TRBV11-2	-	-	TRBJ2-3	CASSLGPGDGDTQYF	TGTGCCAGCAGCTTAGGGCCAGGGGATGGAGATACGCAGTATTTT
TRBV5-5	-	-	TRBJ1-2	CASSPDRTYGYTF	TGTGCCAGCAGCCCTGACAGGACCTATGGCTACACCTTC
TRBV29-1	-	-	TRBJ1-2	CSVGPGSDYGYTF	TGCAGCGTTGGCCCGGGAAGCGACTATGGCTACACCTTC
TRBV5-6	-	-	TRBJ1-5	CASSFSGDRYSNQPQHF	TGTGCCAGCAGCTTTTCAGGGGACCGATATAGCAATCAGCCCCAGCATTTT
TRBV6-5	-	-	TRBJ2-1	CASSSGLPSNEQFF	TGTGCCAGCAGCTCTGGACTACCCTCCAATGAGCAGTTCTTC
TRBV5-6	-	-	TRBJ1-5	CASSLAGYSNQPQHF	TGTGCCAGCAGCTTGGCAGGCTATAGCAATCAGCCCCAGCATTTT
TRBV10-3	-	-	TRBJ1-4	CAISDNQGLGEKLFF	TGTGCCATCAGCGATAACCAGGGATTGGGTGAAAAACTGTTTTTT
TRBV4-1	-	-	TRBJ1-1	CASSQLKGTEAFF	TGCGCCAGCAGCCAATTGAAGGGGACTGAAGCTTTCTTT
TRBV28	-	-	TRBJ2-7	CASSSGLALYEQYF	TGTGCCAGCAGTAGTGGACTGGCTTTGTACGAGCAGTACTTC
TRBV11-3	TRBD2	-	TRBJ2-7	CASSERSGRDYEQYF	TGTGCCAGCAGCGAAAGAAGCGGGAGGGACTACGAGCAGTACTTC
TRBV10-3	-	-	TRBJ2-3	CAIRGQILHTDTQYF	TGTGCCATCAGGGGACAAATCCTACACACAGATACGCAGTATTTT
TRBV18	-	-	TRBJ1-2	CASSLLDMGYTF	TGTGCCAGCTCACTGTTAGATATGGGCTACACCTTC
TRBV30	TRBD2	once	TRBJ2-2	CAWTRPGLAIGELFF	TGTGCCTGGACCCGACCGGGACTAGCTATCGGGGAGCTGTTTTTT
TRBV19	-	-	TRBJ2-4	CASSILNRVMDIQYF	TGTGCCAGTAGTATTTTGAACAGGGTGATGGACATTCAGTACTTC
TRBV10-3	TRBD1	-	TRBJ2-5	CAISSRTGAQETQYF	TGTGCCATCAGTTCACGGACAGGGGCCCAAGAGACCCAGTACTTC
TRBV28	-	-	TRBJ2-6	CASRGANVLTF	TGTGCCAGCCGGGGGGCCAACGTCCTGACTTTC
TRBV5-5	TRBD1	-	TRBJ1-1	CASTFTVRGLDTEAFF	TGTGCCAGCACCTTTACTGTCAGGGGGCTTGACACTGAAGCTTTCTTT
TRBV10-1	TRBD1	few	TRBJ2-7	CASSETTGGEQYF	TGCGCCAGCAGCGAGACTACAGGGGGCGAGCAGTACTTC
TRBV20-1	TRBD2	-	TRBJ2-3	CSASASGGSQRTDTQYF	TGCAGTGCTAGTGCTAGCGGGGGATCACAACGCACAGATACGCAGTATTTT
TRBV6-1	TRBD1	-	TRBJ2-7	CASSELGGQGAVEQYF	TGTGCCAGCAGTGAACTCGGGGGACAGGGGGCAGTCGAGCAGTACTTC
TRBV27	-	-	TRBJ2-7	CASSPSVGTMTYEQYF	TGTGCCAGCAGTCCGTCAGTAGGGACAATGACCTACGAGCAGTACTTC
TRBV21-1	-	-	TRBJ2-1	CASSKAGQGRNSWDNEQFF	TGTGCCAGCAGCAAAGCGGGACAGGGGAGGAATAGTTGGGATAATGAGCAGTTCTTC
TRBV10-1	TRBD1	-	TRBJ2-3	CASSDDGQGPRTDTQYF	TGCGCCAGCAGTGACGACGGACAGGGGCCACGCACAGATACGCAGTATTTT
TRBV15	TRBD1	-	TRBJ2-1	CATSRASGGQDYNEQFF	TGTGCCACCAGCAGAGCATCAGGGGGCCAGGATTACAATGAGCAGTTCTTC